These 3 T cell receptor beta chains share one sample of origin, sequenced in a study of circulating and synovial CD4+ cells in juvenile arthritis. Repertoires were generated with immunoSEQ multiplex PCR, while TCRdb's copy carries only in-frame clones and drops some. The table lists fewer than 40,000 clones, about 94% of them singletons, with about 3.1% in the top ten. What was sequenced was CD4+ T cells from blood. The receptors here all came from a human donor with juvenile idiopathic arthritis.

This chain uses TRBV7-3 with TRBJ2-6; 8 positions agree with TRBD1. Trimming removed 9 bases from V and 3 bases from J; junction bases left unmatched: 1. Germline V gene sequence: CDR1 SGHTA, CDR2 FQGTGA. This CDR3 is built from 13 residues. The CDR3 DNA sequence: TGTGCCAGTGGGACAGGTGGGGCCAACGTCCTGACTTTC. Protein product: CASGTGGANVLTF.

Remarks on this clone: Other DNA sequences within the sample encode an identical CDR3. The chain combines TRBV19 with TRBJ2-1; no clear D. V was cut by 2 bases and J by 8 bases, with 10 bases left in between. The V gene's germline CDR1 is LNHDA and CDR2 SQIVND (reference sequence). The length of the CDR3 is 13 residues. The CDR3 DNA reads as TGTGCCAGTAGTATACCCCCACGGGATGAGCAGTTCTTC. Amino acid sequence: CASSIPPRDEQFF.

The V call is TRBV5-1, the J call TRBJ2-1; 12 positions match TRBD2. The J segment lost 4 bases and the V segment lost 3 bases, leaving 5 bases of the junction unmatched. The CDR3 extends over 16 amino acids. Germline V gene lookup returns CDR1 SGHRS and CDR2 YFSETQ. For the CDR3, the DNA is TGCGCCAGCAGCTCCGGAGGACTAGCGGGATACAATGAGCAGTTCTTC. Translated, it gives CASSSGGLAGYNEQFF.